This TCR beta chain comes out of a study of T cell changes during pregnancy in multiple sclerosis. Profiling relied on immunoSEQ multiplex PCR, and the TCRdb table lists in-frame clones only, not all of them. Here the sample spans about 75,000 clones, 94% being singletons. CDR3 size: 16 residues. Germline CDR1 LNHNV, CDR2 YYDKDF (reference sequence). Trimming removed 0 bases at V and 8 bases at J, with 17 bases between. Sequenced here: CD4+ T cells from peripheral blood mononuclear cells, sampled after pregnancy. The V and J genes are TRBV15 and TRBJ2-1; D is undetermined. The sequence was obtained from a female donor with multiple sclerosis, enrolled in a pregnancy study. Here the CDR3 DNA reads TGTGCCACCAGCAGAGAGTTGAGAACGTACTCGGATGAGCAGTTCTTC. Amino acids: CATSRELRTYSDEQFF.